The source of this T cell receptor beta chain is a study of blood T cells in healthy people across ages. Study-level background: Every two T cells gave about one barcoded beta molecule via template switching. Study-level findings and limits: Long-lived donors had more naive CD4+ cells and higher diversity than aged donors.

Next came a second PCR, run for about 7 to 12 cycles, which used a sample-barcoded 5' primer along with a J-beta primer mix. Each of the cDNA molecules was tagged by a template-switch adaptor with 12 random nucleotides. TCRdb recomputed calls from the 5' RACE reads with MiXCR, one row per CDR3 protein. The sample shows 870,000 or so distinct CDR3 sequences, more than 25% of them seen only once. With regard to this clonotype: Its antigen is not identified. This sequence may be a read error, since a much larger clone differs from it by one base.

The CDR3 length is 13 residues. Deletions cut 3 bases from V and 7 bases from J, with 16 bases between. Germline V gives CDR1 DFQATT, CDR2 SNEGSKA (reference sequence). V and J are TRBV20-1 and TRBJ2-7; TRBD1 might be the D (6 bases). The origin of this receptor is a woman at least 80 years old in good health. Sequencing was performed on blood. CDR3 coding DNA: TGCAGTGCTAGTTACAGGGCCTCGGGTGAGCAGTACTTC. It codes for CSASYRASGEQYF.